These 2 T cell receptor beta chains share one sample of origin, sequenced in a study of T-cell memory formation after mild COVID-19 (dated by TCRdb to the early 2020s). Libraries were prepared through 5' RACE. Reads for this sample came from an Illumina NovaSeq 6000. Clones were called with MiXCR by TCRdb after fastp trimmed the public reads at Q25, and only in-frame beta chains were retained. Under each unique CDR3 protein, matching rows form one entry showing the most common genes and DNA. The sample has some 120,000 distinct CDR3 sequences on record, roughly 15% of them singletons. The ten largest account for about 15% of the sample. Sequencing used PBMCs or a T cell subset sorted from them (not recorded which). All receptors come from an adult woman who had mild COVID-19 (a few samples of this study predate the infection). The sample titles of this study are shuffled in the database, so cell type and time point are left out; the donor was told from shared clones.

This clonotype was seen more than once but under ten times. V and J are TRBV11-2 and TRBJ2-7; D is perhaps TRBD1 or TRBD2 (5 bases each). With 6 bases removed from V and 0 bases from J, the gap between germline ends came to 15 bases. Germline values: CDR1 SGHAT, CDR2 FQNNGV. The CDR3 covers 15 residues. CDR3 residues: CASSHRWGSSYEQYF. Here the CDR3 DNA reads TGTGCCAGCAGTCACCGGTGGGGGAGCTCCTACGAGCAGTACTTC. The full variable domain, rest sourced from reference TRBV11-2 and TRBJ2-7, is EAGVAQSPRYKIIEKRQSVAFWCNPISGHATLYWYQQILGQGPKLLIQFQNNGVVDDSQLPKDRFSAERLKGVDSTLKIQPAKLEDSAVYLCASSHRWGSSYEQYFGPGTRLTVT.

The chain is built from TRBV7-3 and TRBJ1-1; D gene ambiguous. CDR3 size: 15 residues. Germline CDR1 and CDR2: SGHTA and FQGTGA. Between the trimmed V and J ends, which lost 0 bases and 7 bases, there was a span of 15 bases. In DNA form, the CDR3 reads TGTGCCAGCAGCTTAACCCGGGTCGAGAACGGTGAAGCTTTCTTT. This gives the protein CASSLTRVENGEAFF.